This T cell receptor (beta chain) was profiled in a study of T-cell reconstitution after alpha-beta-depleted transplantation in children. Study-wide results and caveats: When one year had passed after transplant, most T-cell counts and diversity came from newly produced T cells. Approximately two months post-transplant, alpha-beta T cells reportedly originated from several hundred expanded graft clones. Surviving recipient T cells and thymic progenitors underlay high day-60 TCRbeta diversity in some patients.

Unique molecular identifiers were incorporated during preparation of the TCRbeta library. One entry per CDR3 protein results from TCRdb running MiXCR on the PCR reads. The sample yields 200,000 to 250,000 distinct CDR3 sequences, under 9.5% seen once. CDR3 length equals 14 residues. Germline CDR1 reads SGHRS; CDR2 reads YFSETQ. Trimming removed 2 bases from V and 9 bases from J; junction bases left unmatched: 8. This clonotype was observed many times. Its specificity is not known. This chain uses TRBV5-1 with TRBJ1-2; 9 nucleotides line up with TRBD1. The sequence was obtained from a male patient aged 5 to 17 who had a stem cell transplant for acute lymphoblastic leukemia, so the T cells may come from the graft donor. The sequencing here drew on PBMCs, mostly from graft donor cells, taken 180 days after TCRalphabeta/CD19-depleted stem cell transplant. The CDR3: CASSFRRDRDCYTF. The CDR3, as DNA: TGCGCCAGCAGCTTCCGCCGGGACAGGGACTGCTACACCTTC.